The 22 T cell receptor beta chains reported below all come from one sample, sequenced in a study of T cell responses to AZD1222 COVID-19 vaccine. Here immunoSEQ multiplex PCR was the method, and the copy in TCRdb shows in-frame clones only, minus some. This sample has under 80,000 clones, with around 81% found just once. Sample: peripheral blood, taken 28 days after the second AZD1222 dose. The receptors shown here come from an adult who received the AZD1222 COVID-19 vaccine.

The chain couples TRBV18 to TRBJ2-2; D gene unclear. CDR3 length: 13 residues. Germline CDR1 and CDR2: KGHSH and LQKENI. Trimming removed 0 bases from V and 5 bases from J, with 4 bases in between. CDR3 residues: CASSPPVTGELFF. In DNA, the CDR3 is TGTGCCAGCTCACCACCTGTGACCGGGGAGCTGTTTTTT.

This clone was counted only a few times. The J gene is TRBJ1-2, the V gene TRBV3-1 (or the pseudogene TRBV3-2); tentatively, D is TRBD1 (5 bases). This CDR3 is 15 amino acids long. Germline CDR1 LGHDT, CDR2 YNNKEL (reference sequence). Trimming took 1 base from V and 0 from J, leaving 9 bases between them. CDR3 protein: CASSQAGPANYGYTF. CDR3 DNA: TGTGCCAGCAGCCAAGCGGGGCCAGCTAACTATGGCTACACCTTC.

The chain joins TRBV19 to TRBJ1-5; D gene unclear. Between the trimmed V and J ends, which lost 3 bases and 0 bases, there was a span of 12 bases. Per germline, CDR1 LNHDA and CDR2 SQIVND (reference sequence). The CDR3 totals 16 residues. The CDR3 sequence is CASSMGFLNSNQPQHF. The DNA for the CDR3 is TGTGCCAGTAGTATGGGCTTCTTAAATAGCAATCAGCCCCAGCATTTT.

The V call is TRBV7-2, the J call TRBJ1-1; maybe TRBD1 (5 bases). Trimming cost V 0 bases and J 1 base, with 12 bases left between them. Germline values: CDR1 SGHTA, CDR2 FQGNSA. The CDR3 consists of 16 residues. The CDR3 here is CASSLAVTVSNTEAFF. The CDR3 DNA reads TGTGCCAGCAGCTTAGCGGTGACAGTTTCGAACACTGAAGCTTTCTTT.

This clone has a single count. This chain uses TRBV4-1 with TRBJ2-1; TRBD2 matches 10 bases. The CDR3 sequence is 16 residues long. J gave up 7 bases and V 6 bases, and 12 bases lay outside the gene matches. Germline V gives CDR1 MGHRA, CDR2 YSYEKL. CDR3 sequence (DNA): TGCGCCAGCAGGGTCGGGGCTAGCGGGAGAGTGAATGAGCAGTTCTTC. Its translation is CASRVGASGRVNEQFF.

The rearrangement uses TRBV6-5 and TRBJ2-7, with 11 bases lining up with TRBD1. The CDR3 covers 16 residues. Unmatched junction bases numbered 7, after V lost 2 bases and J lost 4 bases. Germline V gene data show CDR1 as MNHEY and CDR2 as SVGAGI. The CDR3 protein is CASSYREGQGVYEQYF. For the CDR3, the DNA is TGTGCCAGCAGTTACCGAGAGGGACAGGGGGTATACGAGCAGTACTTC.

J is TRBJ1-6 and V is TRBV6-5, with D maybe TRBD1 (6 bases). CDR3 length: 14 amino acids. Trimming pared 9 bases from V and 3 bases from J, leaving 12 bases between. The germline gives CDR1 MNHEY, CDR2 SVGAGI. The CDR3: CASQDSLYNSPLHF. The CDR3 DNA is TGTGCCAGTCAGGACAGCCTCTATAATTCACCCCTCCACTTT.

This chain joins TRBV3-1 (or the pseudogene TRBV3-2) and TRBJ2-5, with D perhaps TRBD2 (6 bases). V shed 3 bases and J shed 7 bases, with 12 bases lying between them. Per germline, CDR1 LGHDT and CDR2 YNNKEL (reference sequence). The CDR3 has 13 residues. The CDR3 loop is CASSQGTGATQYF. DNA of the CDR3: TGTGCCAGCAGCCAGGGGACTGGAGCGACCCAGTACTTC.

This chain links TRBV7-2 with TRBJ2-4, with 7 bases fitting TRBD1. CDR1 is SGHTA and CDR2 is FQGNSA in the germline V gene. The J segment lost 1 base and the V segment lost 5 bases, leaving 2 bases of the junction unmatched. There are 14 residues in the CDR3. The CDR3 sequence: CASSRGQAKNIQYF. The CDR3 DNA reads TGTGCCAGCAGCAGGGGGCAGGCCAAAAACATTCAGTACTTC.

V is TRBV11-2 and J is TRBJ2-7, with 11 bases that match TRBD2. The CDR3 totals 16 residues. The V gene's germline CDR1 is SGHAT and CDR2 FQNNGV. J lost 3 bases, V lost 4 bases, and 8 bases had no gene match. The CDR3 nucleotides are TGTGCCAGCAGCTCACCGGGACTAGCGGAGATCTACGAGCAGTACTTC. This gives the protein CASSSPGLAEIYEQYF.

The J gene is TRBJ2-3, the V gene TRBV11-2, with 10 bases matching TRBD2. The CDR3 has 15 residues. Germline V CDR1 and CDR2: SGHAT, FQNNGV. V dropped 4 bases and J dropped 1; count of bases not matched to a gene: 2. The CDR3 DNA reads TGTGCCAGCAGCTCTGGACTAGCGGGCACAGATACGCAGTATTTT. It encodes CASSSGLAGTDTQYF.

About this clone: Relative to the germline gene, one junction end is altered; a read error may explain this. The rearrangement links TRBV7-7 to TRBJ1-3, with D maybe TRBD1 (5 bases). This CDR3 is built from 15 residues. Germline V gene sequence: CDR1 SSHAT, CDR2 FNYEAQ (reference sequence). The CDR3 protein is CASSLSRDGGNTIYF. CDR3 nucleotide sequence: TGTGCTAGCAGCTTAAGCAGGGATGGTGGAAACACCATATATTTT.

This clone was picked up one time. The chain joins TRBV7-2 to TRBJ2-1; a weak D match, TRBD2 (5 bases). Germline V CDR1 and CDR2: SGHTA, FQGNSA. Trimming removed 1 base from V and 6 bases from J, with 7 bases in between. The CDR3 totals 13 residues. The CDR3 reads CASSLGTSNEQFF. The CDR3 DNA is TGTGCCAGCAGCTTAGGGACTTCCAATGAGCAGTTCTTC.

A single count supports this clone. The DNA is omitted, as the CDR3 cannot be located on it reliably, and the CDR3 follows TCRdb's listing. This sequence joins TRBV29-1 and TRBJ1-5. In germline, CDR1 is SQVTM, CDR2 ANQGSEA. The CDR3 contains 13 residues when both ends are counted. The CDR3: CSALCQPNQPQHF.

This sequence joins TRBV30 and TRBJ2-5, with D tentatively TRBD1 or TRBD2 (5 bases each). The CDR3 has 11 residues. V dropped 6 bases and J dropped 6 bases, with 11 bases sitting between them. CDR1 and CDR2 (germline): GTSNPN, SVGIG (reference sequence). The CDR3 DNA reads TGTGCCTGCCGTTCGGGGCAGACCCAGTACTTC. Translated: CACRSGQTQYF.

CDR3 protein: CASSLASTSGPYEQYF. The CDR3 coding sequence is TGTGCCAGCAGCTTAGCCTCGACTAGCGGACCCTACGAGCAGTACTTC. The chain is built from TRBV7-6 and TRBJ2-7; 9 positions agree with TRBD2. V gave up 0 bases and J gave up 2 bases; unmatched junction bases: 5. The germline V gene encodes CDR1 SGHVS and CDR2 FNYEAQ. The CDR3 extends over 16 amino acids.

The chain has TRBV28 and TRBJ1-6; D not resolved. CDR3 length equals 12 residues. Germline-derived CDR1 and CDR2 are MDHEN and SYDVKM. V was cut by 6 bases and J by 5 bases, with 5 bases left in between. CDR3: CASRMDNSPLHF. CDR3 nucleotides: TGTGCCAGCAGGATGGATAATTCACCCCTCCACTTT.

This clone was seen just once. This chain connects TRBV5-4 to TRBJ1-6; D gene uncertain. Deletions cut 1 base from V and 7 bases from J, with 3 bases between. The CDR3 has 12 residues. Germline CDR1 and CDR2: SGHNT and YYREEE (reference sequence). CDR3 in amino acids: CASSLRNSPLHF. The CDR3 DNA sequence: TGTGCCAGCAGCTTGCGAAATTCACCCCTCCACTTT.

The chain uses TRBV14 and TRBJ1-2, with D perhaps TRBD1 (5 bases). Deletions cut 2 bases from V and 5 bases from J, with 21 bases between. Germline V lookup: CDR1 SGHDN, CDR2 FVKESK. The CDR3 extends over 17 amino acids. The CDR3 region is CASSQRNYKGGGYGYTF. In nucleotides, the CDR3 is TGTGCCAGCAGCCAACGGAACTACAAGGGCGGGGGTTATGGCTACACCTTC.

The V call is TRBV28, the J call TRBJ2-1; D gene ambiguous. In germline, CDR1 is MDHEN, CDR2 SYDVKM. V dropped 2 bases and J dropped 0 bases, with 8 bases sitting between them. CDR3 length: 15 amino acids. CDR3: CASSLGGVSYNEQFF. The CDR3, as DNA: TGTGCCAGCAGTTTAGGTGGGGTCTCCTACAATGAGCAGTTCTTC.

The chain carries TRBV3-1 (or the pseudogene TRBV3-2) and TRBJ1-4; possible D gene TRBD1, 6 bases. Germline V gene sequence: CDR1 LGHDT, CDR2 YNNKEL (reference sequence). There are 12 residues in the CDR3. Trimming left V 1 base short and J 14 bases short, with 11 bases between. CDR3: CASSQVGAQLFF. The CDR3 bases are TGTGCCAGCAGCCAAGTGGGGGCACAGCTGTTTTTT.

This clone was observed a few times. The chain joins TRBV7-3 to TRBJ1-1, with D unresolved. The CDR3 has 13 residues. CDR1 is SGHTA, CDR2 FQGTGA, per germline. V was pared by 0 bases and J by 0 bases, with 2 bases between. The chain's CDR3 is CASSLTLNTEAFF. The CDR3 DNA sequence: TGTGCCAGCAGCTTAACGTTGAACACTGAAGCTTTCTTT.